The 7 T cell receptor beta chains listed next were all sequenced from one sample in a study of T cell clonality in common variable immunodeficiency. Clones were sequenced by immunoSEQ multiplex PCR, and TCRdb holds only the in-frame ones, with some missing. The sample shows about 35,000 clones, no singletons; the ten largest hold 0.95%. Sequencing was carried out using peripheral blood mononuclear cells. All receptors derive from a person between 18 and 75 years old in good health.

This clone occurred many times. The read falls 3 residues short of the CDR3 end, and the missing part is taken from the germline J gene. The chain couples TRBV2 to TRBJ1-2; 8 nucleotides align to TRBD1. J was trimmed by 0 bases and V by 7 bases; bases with no gene match: 7. Germline V CDR1 and CDR2: SNHLY, FYNNEI. The CDR3 is made up of 15 amino acids. The CDR3 reads CASTRNRGANYGYTF. The CDR3 DNA, read in part, is TGTGCCAGCACCAGGAACAGGGGGGCTAACTATGGC.

This clone was recorded at least ten times. The read comes to an end 3 residues before the CDR3 does, leaving the germline J gene to fill in the end. V usage is TRBV5-8 and J usage is TRBJ1-6; possibly TRBD1 for D (6 bases). From germline, CDR1 is SGHTS and CDR2 YDEGEE. The CDR3 is 13 residues long. With 4 bases removed from V and 8 bases from J, the gap between germline ends came to 10 bases. CDR3 DNA, as far as it was read: TGTGCCAGCAGCCGGACAGATTATTCACCC. Protein product: CASSRTDYSP. The full CDR3 protein is CASSRTDYSPLHF.

This clone occurred many times. From the germline J gene comes the end of the CDR3, since the read stops 3 residues before it. The J gene is TRBJ2-1, the V gene TRBV7-2; 7 bases line up with TRBD1. Unmatched junction bases numbered 8, after V lost 5 bases and J lost 7 bases. The CDR3 is 14 amino acids. The germline V gene encodes CDR1 SGHTA and CDR2 FQGNSA. The CDR3 protein is CASSPYRGWNEQFF. Partial CDR3 DNA: TGTGCCAGCAGCCCCTACAGGGGTTGGAATGAG.

This clone was recorded at least ten times. Coverage ceases 3 residues before the CDR3 finishes, and the germline J gene fills in the end. The V call is TRBV19, the J call TRBJ1-1, with 9 bases lining up with TRBD1. Unmatched junction bases numbered 6, after V lost 4 bases and J lost 0 bases. The CDR3 spans 16 residues. Germline CDR1 LNHDA, CDR2 SQIVND (reference sequence). The covered CDR3 bases are TGTGCCAGTAGTACCCCCGGGACAGGGCTGAACACTGAA. Translation: CASSTPGTGLNTE. The entire CDR3 is CASSTPGTGLNTEAFF.

There are many counts of this clone. The missing CDR3 end, 3 residues past where the read stops, is filled in from the germline J gene. V gene TRBV20-1 combines with J gene TRBJ2-1, with 7 bases that match TRBD2. J was trimmed by 1 base and V by 5 bases; bases with no gene match: 8. Looked up from germline, CDR1 is DFQATT and CDR2 is SNEGSKA (reference sequence). The CDR3 covers 15 residues. The sequenced part of the CDR3 DNA is TGCAGTGCTGCTTCGGGCGGGGGTTCCTACAATGAG. Protein: CSAASGGGSYNE. The whole CDR3 region reads CSAASGGGSYNEQFF.

This clone was recorded at least ten times. The CDR3 end is not reached by the read, which stops 3 residues before it; the germline J gene fills it in. This chain uses TRBV24-1 with TRBJ2-1; 8 bases are a match to TRBD2. V trimming: 2 bases; J trimming: 0 bases; junction bases outside the gene matches: 2. Per germline, CDR1 KGHDR and CDR2 SFDVKD. The CDR3 consists of 16 residues. The CDR3 bases that were read are TGTGCCACCAGTGATTCGGGGGGGGGCTCCTACAATGAG. It specifies CATSDSGGGSYNE. The whole CDR3 protein is CATSDSGGGSYNEQFF.

This clone has at least ten counts. Mismatch with germline at one junction end may stem from a read error. With the read ending 3 residues before the CDR3 end, the germline J gene is used to fill in that end. The chain joins TRBV4-2 to TRBJ1-2, with 7 bases fitting TRBD1. Germline CDR1 and CDR2: LGHNA and YNFKEQ. The CDR3 length is 17 residues. The CDR3 region is CASSQEMAGGVRNGYTF. CDR3 DNA (partial): TGCGCCAGCAGCCAAGAAATGGCAGGGGGTGTCAGGAATGGC.